This record concerns one TCR beta chain sequence. This CDR3 comprises 20 residues. V gave up 4 bases and J gave up 4 bases; unmatched junction bases: 17. Germline values: CDR1 PRHDT, CDR2 FYEKMQ (reference sequence). The PCR contained 60 Vbeta and 13 Jbeta primers. In the original workflow: Later, tens of millions of unique TCR beta chains were counted in an analysis, and about 10 million of them were shared. Profiled with immunoSEQ multiplex PCR; TCRdb holds only in-frame clones, not every one. V, J and clone size derive from that table, while D and trimming were established from the DNA sequence. The table shows about 120,000 clones, with over 60% occurring only once. The data derive from a study of cytomegalovirus exposure and HLA in healthy donors.

V is TRBV13 and J is TRBJ1-6; TRBD1 matches at 9 bases. The receptor was isolated from a middle-aged woman in good health and CMV-seropositive. The sample taken for sequencing was PBMCs. CDR3 sequence: CASSSPRGGDRVTYNSPLHF. The CDR3 DNA sequence: TGTGCCAGCAGCTCACCCCGTGGGGGGGACAGGGTAACGTATAATTCACCCCTCCACTTT.